Below, one T cell receptor beta chain is given with its context. These data originate in a study of OX40 agonist ivuxolimab in advanced cancers. The V gene end was trimmed by 2 bases and the J gene end by 6 bases; junction bases not matched to a gene: 8. The CDR3 sequence is 14 residues long. CDR1 and CDR2 (germline): SGHDT, YYEEEE. Repertoires were generated with immunoSEQ multiplex PCR, while TCRdb's copy carries only in-frame clones and drops some. Among some 100,000 clones listed, 94% were seen once. V usage is TRBV5-6 and J usage is TRBJ2-7, with 7 bases fitting TRBD2. The input for sequencing was CD4+ or CD8+ T cells sorted from blood, taken in a trial of the OX40 agonist ivuxolimab. The receptor's source is an adult with an advanced solid tumor such as melanoma, head and neck, liver or kidney cancer. CDR3 region: CASSFGTTLTEQYF. DNA of the CDR3: TGTGCCAGCAGCTTTGGGACTACTCTTACCGAGCAGTACTTC. Complete variable domain (other parts from reference TRBV5-6 and TRBJ2-7): DAGVTQSPTHLIKTRGQQVTLRCSPKSGHDTVSWYQQALGQGPQFIFQYYEEEERQRGNFPDRFSGHQFPNYSSELNVNALLLGDSALYLCASSFGTTLTEQYFGPGTRLTVT.